The clone carrying this T cell receptor beta chain was observed a few times. The data were taken from a study of T-cell reconstitution after alpha-beta-depleted transplantation in children. Library preparation (for TCRbeta) was performed with unique molecular identifiers. Using its own MiXCR run on the PCR reads, TCRdb lists one record per CDR3 protein. The sample has 250,000 to 350,000 distinct CDR3 sequences, approximately 9.6% seen once; the top ten hold 10%. The V gene lost 0 bases and the J gene lost 4 bases, with 10 bases spanning the gap. Germline V gives CDR1 LGHNA, CDR2 YNFKEQ. The CDR3 runs 15 residues.

The sample here was PBMCs from the stem cell graft donor, taken from the stem cell graft. J is TRBJ2-1 and V is TRBV4-2, with D perhaps matching TRBD1 (6 bases). The receptor comes from a human donor who donated a stem cell graft to a child with SCID. DNA of the CDR3: TGTGCCAGCAGCCAAGATCCGGACAGATACAATGAGCAGTTCTTC. Its translation is CASSQDPDRYNEQFF.